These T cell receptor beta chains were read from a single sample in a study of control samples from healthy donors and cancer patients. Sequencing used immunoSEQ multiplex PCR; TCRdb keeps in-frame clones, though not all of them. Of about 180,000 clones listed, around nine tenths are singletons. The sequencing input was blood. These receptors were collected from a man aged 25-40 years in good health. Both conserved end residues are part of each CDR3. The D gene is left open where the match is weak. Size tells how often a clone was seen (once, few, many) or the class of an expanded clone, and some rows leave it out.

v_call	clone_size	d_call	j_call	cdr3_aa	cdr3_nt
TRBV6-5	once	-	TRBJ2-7	CASSYGLRDTGEQYF	TGTGCCAGCAGTTACGGTCTCAGGGATACGGGCGAGCAGTACTTC
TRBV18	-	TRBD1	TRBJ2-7	CASSPPGQVTYEQYF	TGTGCCAGCTCACCCCCGGGACAGGTCACCTACGAGCAGTACTTC
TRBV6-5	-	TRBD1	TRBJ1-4	CASSRDRGRGEKLFF	TGTGCCAGCAGTAGAGACAGGGGAAGGGGTGAAAAACTGTTTTTT
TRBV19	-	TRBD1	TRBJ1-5	CASNADRGRYGNQPQHF	TGTGCCAGTAACGCTGACAGGGGACGATATGGCAATCAGCCCCAGCATTTT
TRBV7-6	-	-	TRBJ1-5	CASSLRAEGYQPQHF	TGTGCCAGCAGCCTCAGGGCCGAGGGGTATCAGCCCCAACATTTT
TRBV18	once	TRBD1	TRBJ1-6	CASSPWDSSYNSPLHF	TGTGCCAGCTCACCGTGGGACAGCTCCTATAATTCACCCCTCCACTTT
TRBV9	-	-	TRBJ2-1	CASSFDYLNEQFF	TGTGCCAGCAGCTTCGACTACCTCAATGAGCAGTTCTTC
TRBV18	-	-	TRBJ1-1	CASSPLGRQNTEAFF	TGTGCCAGCTCACCCCTGGGACGGCAGAACACTGAAGCTTTCTTT
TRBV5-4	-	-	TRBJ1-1	CASSLSPTTEAFF	TGTGCCAGCAGCCTATCCCCCACCACTGAAGCTTTCTTT
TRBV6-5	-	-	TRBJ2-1	CASSSDRGGYNEQFF	TGTGCCAGCAGTTCCGACAGGGGAGGGTACAATGAGCAGTTCTTC
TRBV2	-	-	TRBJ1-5	CASSEGTDYQPQHF	TGTGCCAGCAGTGAAGGGACAGACTATCAGCCCCAGCATTTT
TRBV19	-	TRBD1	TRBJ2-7	CASSIIGTGFSYEQYF	TGTGCCAGTAGTATAATCGGGACAGGTTTCTCCTACGAGCAGTACTTC
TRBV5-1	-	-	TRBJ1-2	CASSSAGNHYGYTF	TGCGCCAGCAGCTCTGCAGGGAATCACTATGGCTACACCTTC
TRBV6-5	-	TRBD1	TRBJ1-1	CASSYSDRADTEAFF	TGTGCCAGCAGTTACTCTGACAGGGCCGACACTGAAGCTTTCTTT
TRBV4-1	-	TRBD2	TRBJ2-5	CASSQARPASGGSYQETQYF	TGCGCCAGCAGCCAGGCGCGGCCGGCTAGCGGGGGGTCGTACCAAGAGACCCAGTACTTC
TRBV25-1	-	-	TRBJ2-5	CASRRETQYF	TGTGCCAGCCGCCGGGAGACCCAGTACTTC
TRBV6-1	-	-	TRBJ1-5	CASSEGILYSNQPQHF	TGTGCCAGCAGTGAAGGGATACTCTATAGCAATCAGCCCCAGCATTTT
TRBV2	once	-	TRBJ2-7	CASRFVGATYEQYF	TGTGCCAGCCGATTCGTTGGGGCCACCTACGAGCAGTACTTC
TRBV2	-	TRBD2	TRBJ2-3	CASNLRDYSTDTQYF	TGTGCCAGCAATTTGAGGGACTATAGCACAGATACGCAGTATTTT
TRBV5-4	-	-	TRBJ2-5	CASSLEIEDQETQYF	TGTGCCAGCAGCTTGGAGATAGAAGACCAAGAGACCCAGTACTTC
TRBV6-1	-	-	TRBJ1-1	CASSDTGITEAFF	TGTGCCAGCAGTGATACAGGGATAACTGAAGCTTTCTTT
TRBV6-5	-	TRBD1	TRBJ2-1	CASSYGQGAGEQFF	TGTGCCAGCAGTTATGGCCAGGGGGCTGGTGAGCAGTTCTTC
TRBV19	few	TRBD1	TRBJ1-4	CASSFGTGEYEKLFF	TGTGCCAGTAGTTTCGGGACAGGGGAATACGAAAAACTGTTTTTT
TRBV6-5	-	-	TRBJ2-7	CASRGAGRAREQYF	TGTGCCAGCAGGGGTGCGGGTAGGGCCCGCGAGCAGTACTTC
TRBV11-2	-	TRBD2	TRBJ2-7	CASSLQLGTSGSKQYF	TGTGCCAGCAGCTTACAACTCGGGACTAGCGGGAGTAAGCAGTACTTC
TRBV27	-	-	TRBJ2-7	CASSGALGRGSPYEQYF	TGTGCCAGCAGTGGGGCTTTGGGCAGGGGATCCCCCTACGAGCAGTACTTC
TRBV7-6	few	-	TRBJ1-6	CASSLGPGGSYNSPLHF	TGTGCCAGCAGCTTAGGTCCAGGCGGGTCCTATAATTCACCCCTCCACTTT
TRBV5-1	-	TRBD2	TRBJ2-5	CASSAVSGGAETQYF	TGCGCCAGCAGCGCCGTGAGCGGGGGGGCCGAGACCCAGTACTTC
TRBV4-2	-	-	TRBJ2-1	CASSRASRGVDHEQFF	TGTGCCAGCAGCCGGGCGAGCAGGGGCGTAGATCATGAGCAGTTCTTC
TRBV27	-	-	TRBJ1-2	CASSLGQGYGYTF	TGTGCCAGCAGTTTGGGGCAGGGGTACGGCTACACCTTC
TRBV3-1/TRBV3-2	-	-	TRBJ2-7	CASSRRGSGTREQYF	TGTGCCAGCAGCCGCCGGGGAAGCGGGACACGCGAGCAGTACTTC
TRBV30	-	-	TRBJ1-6	CACFPLSGGRNSPLHF	TGTGCCTGCTTCCCTCTTAGCGGGGGGCGTAATTCACCCCTCCACTTT
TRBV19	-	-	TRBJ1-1	CASSIADRNTEAFF	TGTGCCAGTAGTATCGCAGATAGGAACACTGAAGCTTTCTTT
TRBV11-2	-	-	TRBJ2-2	CATSMIPGELFF	TGTGCCACCTCGATGATTCCCGGGGAGCTGTTTTTT
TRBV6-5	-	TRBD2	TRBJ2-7	CASSYSASGSYEQYF	TGTGCCAGCAGTTACTCGGCTAGCGGGAGCTACGAGCAGTACTTC
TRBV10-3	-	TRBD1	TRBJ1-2	CAISPGGQGNYGYTF	TGTGCCATCTCCCCGGGAGGACAGGGGAACTATGGCTACACCTTC
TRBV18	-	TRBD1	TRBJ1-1	CASSPRQGGTEAFF	TGTGCCAGCTCACCACGACAGGGAGGGACTGAAGCTTTCTTT
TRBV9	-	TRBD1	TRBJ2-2	CASSLPDRGNTGELFF	TGTGCCAGCAGCCTCCCCGACAGGGGGAACACCGGGGAGCTGTTTTTT
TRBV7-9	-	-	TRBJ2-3	CASSPSGGSSTDTQYF	TGTGCCAGCAGCCCCAGTGGCGGTTCTAGCACAGATACGCAGTATTTT
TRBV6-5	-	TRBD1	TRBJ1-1	CASSRRTGGSAEAFF	TGTGCCAGCAGTCGACGGACAGGGGGATCGGCTGAAGCTTTCTTT
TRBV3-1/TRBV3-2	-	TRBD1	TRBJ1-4	CASSYRQGLSEKLFF	TGTGCCAGCAGCTATCGACAGGGATTGAGTGAAAAACTGTTTTTT
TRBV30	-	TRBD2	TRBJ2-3	CAFASGPLRGADTQYF	TGTGCCTTCGCTAGCGGGCCGCTACGGGGGGCAGATACGCAGTATTTT
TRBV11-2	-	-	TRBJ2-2	CASSLGTMSAGELFF	TGTGCCAGCAGCTTAGGGACAATGTCTGCCGGGGAGCTGTTTTTT
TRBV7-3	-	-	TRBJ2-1	CASSPKLDNEQFF	TGTGCCAGCAGCCCCAAGTTGGACAATGAGCAGTTCTTC
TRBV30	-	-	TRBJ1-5	CAWSVTGRPFSNQPQHF	TGTGCCTGGAGTGTAACAGGGAGACCCTTCAGCAATCAGCCCCAGCATTTT
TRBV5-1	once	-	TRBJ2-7	CASSFEGRVDEQYF	TGCGCCAGCAGCTTCGAAGGCAGGGTGGACGAGCAGTACTTC
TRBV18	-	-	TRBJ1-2	CASSPPGPTYGYTF	TGTGCCAGCTCACCTCCGGGGCCGACCTATGGCTACACCTTC
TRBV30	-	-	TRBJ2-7	CAWTRGYEQYF	TGTGCCTGGACGCGGGGCTACGAGCAGTACTTC
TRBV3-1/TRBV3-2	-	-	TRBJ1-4	CASSRPGVRNEKLFF	TGTGCCAGCAGCCGGCCGGGGGTACGAAACGAAAAACTGTTTTTT
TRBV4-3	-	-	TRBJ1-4	CASSQAGLLNEKLFF	TGCGCCAGCAGCCAAGCGGGACTTTTAAATGAAAAACTGTTTTTT
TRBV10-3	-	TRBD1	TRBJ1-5	CAISAGGSNQPQHF	TGTGCCATCAGTGCAGGGGGTAGCAATCAGCCCCAGCATTTT
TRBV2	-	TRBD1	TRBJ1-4	CASRGTVFNEKLFF	TGTGCCAGCAGGGGGACAGTATTCAATGAAAAACTGTTTTTT
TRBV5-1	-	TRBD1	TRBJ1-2	CASRDLGQTYGYTF	TGCGCCAGCAGGGACTTGGGACAGACCTATGGCTACACCTTC
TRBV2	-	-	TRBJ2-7	CASSRDRQVRNYEQYF	TGTGCCAGCAGTAGAGATAGACAGGTTCGGAACTACGAGCAGTACTTC